These 28 T cell receptor beta chains were sequenced from one sample in a study of persistence of HIV-infected CD4 T cells. These receptors have no known antigen. This nonspecific control used anti-CD3/anti-CD28 bead stimulation of CD4+ T cells. Sorting selected CD4+ T cells upregulating both CD40 ligand and CD69. This was the immunoSEQ version 4 assay in survey mode. The data were produced by immunoSEQ multiplex PCR, yet TCRdb's version contains in-frame clones alone and is incomplete. The sample records 40,000 to 55,000 clones, about nine tenths being singletons. The input for sequencing was CD4+ T cells sorted from PBMCs after roughly 18-hour stimulation, taken from a patient who received antiretroviral therapy. Receptors originate from an adult woman with HIV who was CMV-seropositive.

The chain recombines TRBV3-1 (or the pseudogene TRBV3-2) with TRBJ2-6; possible D gene TRBD1, 6 bases. Looked up from germline, CDR1 is LGHDT and CDR2 is YNNKEL (reference sequence). V gave up 2 bases and J gave up 4 bases, with 9 bases separating them. The CDR3 has 15 amino acids. The CDR3 bases are TGTGCCAGCAGCCAACACAGGGACGGGGCCAACGTCCTGACTTTC. Its translation is CASSQHRDGANVLTF.

The chain links TRBV24-1 to TRBJ1-1; D is possibly TRBD1 (6 bases). CDR3 size: 16 residues. Germline CDR1 is KGHDR and CDR2 is SFDVKD. Between the trimmed V and J ends, which lost 11 bases and 3 bases, there was a span of 24 bases. The DNA for the CDR3 is TGTGCCATTCGCAAGGCAGGGGTAAGGTCGGACACTGAAGCTTTCTTT. This encodes CAIRKAGVRSDTEAFF.

The chain has TRBV29-1 and TRBJ1-2, with a possible D match to TRBD1 (6 bases). CDR1 is SQVTM, CDR2 ANQGSEA, per germline. The CDR3 extends over 12 amino acids. V gave up 6 bases and J gave up 5 bases, with 13 bases separating them. Here the CDR3 reads CSVNTGTYGYTF. The CDR3, as DNA: TGCAGCGTGAACACAGGGACTTATGGCTACACCTTC.

CDR3 loop: CASSLTPSGSNNEQFF. DNA for the CDR3: TGTGCCAGCAGCTTAACGCCTAGCGGGAGCAACAATGAGCAGTTCTTC. The J gene is TRBJ2-1, the V gene TRBV7-3, with TRBD2 matching over 10 bases. V lost 0 bases to trimming and J lost 5 bases; unmatched junction nucleotides: 4. Germline V CDR1 and CDR2: SGHTA, FQGTGA. The CDR3 has 16 residues.

The rearrangement joins TRBV7-8 to TRBJ1-2; 7 bases are a match to TRBD1. The junction had 4 bases not matched to a gene; V was cut back by 7 bases and J by 2 bases. The CDR3 has 13 residues. The germline CDR1 and CDR2 sequences are SGHVS and FQNEAQ. For the CDR3, the DNA is TGTGCCAGCACCGAACAGGGGAACTATGGCTACACCTTC. Amino acid sequence: CASTEQGNYGYTF.

This sequence joins TRBV11-3 and TRBJ1-1; possibly TRBD1 for D (6 bases). Germline CDR1 and CDR2: SGHNT and YENEEA. This CDR3 contains 17 residues. V was trimmed by 4 bases and J by 8 bases, leaving 26 bases between them. The CDR3 protein is CASSSPDSDRLGPEAFF. CDR3 coding DNA: TGTGCCAGCAGCTCACCAGACTCCGACAGGTTAGGGCCGGAAGCTTTCTTT.

The genes are TRBV30 and TRBJ1-1, with 10 nucleotides matching TRBD1. J lost 3 bases, V lost 5 bases, and 3 bases had no gene match. The CDR3 is 13 residues long. The germline V gene has CDR1 GTSNPN and CDR2 SVGIG (reference sequence). This chain's CDR3 is CAWGQGGDTEAFF. The DNA for the CDR3 is TGTGCCTGGGGACAGGGGGGCGACACTGAAGCTTTCTTT.

CDR3 sequence (DNA): TGTGCCACCAGTGATCCAGGCCGGGGGAATGGGGACATTCAGTACTTC. It yields the protein CATSDPGRGNGDIQYF. The gene calls are TRBV24-1 and TRBJ2-4; TRBD2 is a possible D gene (6 bases). The CDR3 length is 16 residues. Germline V gives CDR1 KGHDR, CDR2 SFDVKD. The V end was cut by 3 bases, the J end by 8 bases, with 19 bases between.

The chain employs TRBV6-5 and TRBJ2-1; 7 positions agree with TRBD1. This CDR3 region has 13 residues. Germline V CDR1 and CDR2: MNHEY, SVGAGI. Trimming removed 1 base from V and 8 bases from J; junction bases left unmatched: 2. The CDR3: CASSYYRGDEQFF. The CDR3 nucleotides read TGTGCCAGCAGTTACTACAGGGGAGATGAGCAGTTCTTC.

This chain uses TRBV27 with TRBJ2-3; 8 bases line up with TRBD1. The V gene end was trimmed by 6 bases and the J gene end by 2 bases; junction bases not matched to a gene: 10. Germline V gene sequence: CDR1 MNHEY, CDR2 SMNVEV (reference sequence). This CDR3 contains 16 residues. The CDR3 DNA is TGTGCCAGCAGCCCCCCAGGGGGCAGGGACACAGATACGCAGTATTTT. Its protein is CASSPPGGRDTDTQYF.

The rearrangement uses TRBV27 and TRBJ2-7, with D perhaps TRBD2 (6 bases). V lost 8 bases to trimming and J lost 2 bases, with 16 bases between them. The CDR3 is 14 residues long. CDR1 and CDR2 (germline): MNHEY, SMNVEV (reference sequence). CDR3 amino acids: CASGLNSGTYEQYF. The CDR3 DNA is TGTGCCAGCGGGTTGAATAGCGGAACCTACGAGCAGTACTTC.

This clone was picked up one time. The CDR3 is CASSLGTGLATDTQYF. Written as DNA, the CDR3 is TGTGCCAGCAGCTTAGGGACAGGGCTAGCGACAGATACGCAGTATTTT. The genes are TRBV7-3 and TRBJ2-3; 9 bases map to TRBD1. V shed 2 bases, J shed 3 bases, and the junction held 6 bases outside the gene matches. This CDR3 has 16 residues. Germline V gene sequence: CDR1 SGHTA, CDR2 FQGTGA.

The gene calls are TRBV9 and TRBJ2-1; 7 positions agree with TRBD2. V lost 4 bases, J lost 11 bases, and 12 bases stayed unmatched. This CDR3 spans 14 amino acids. The germline gives CDR1 SGDLS, CDR2 YYNGEE. The CDR3 DNA sequence: TGTGCCAGCAGCCCACCGGGGGGAGTTTCCCAGCAGTTCTTC. It encodes CASSPPGGVSQQFF.

The V and J genes are TRBV9 and TRBJ2-1; 7 bases line up with TRBD2. Germline trimming cut 2 bases from V and 2 bases from J; bases unmatched to any gene: 7. The germline CDR1 and CDR2 sequences are SGDLS and YYNGEE. CDR3 length: 16 residues. CDR3 in amino acids: CASSVRLADAYNEQFF. The DNA of the CDR3 is TGTGCCAGCAGCGTCAGGCTAGCGGATGCCTACAATGAGCAGTTCTTC. The full variable domain, its missing parts supplied by reference TRBV9 and TRBJ2-1, is DSGVTQTPKHLITATGQRVTLRCSPRSGDLSVYWYQQSLDQGLQFLIQYYNGEERAKGNILERFSAQQFPDLHSELNLSSLELGDSALYFCASSVRLADAYNEQFFGPGTRLTVL.

The chain recombines TRBV5-1 with TRBJ2-5; no clear D gene. Germline lookup yields CDR1 SGHRS and CDR2 YFSETQ. Trimming pared 1 base from V and 5 bases from J, leaving 12 bases between. The CDR3 sequence is 14 residues long. CDR3 residues: CASSLSLVKETQYF. The CDR3 DNA follows: TGCGCCAGCAGCTTGAGCCTAGTGAAGGAGACCCAGTACTTC. The variable domain in full, with the rest retrieved from reference TRBV5-1 and TRBJ2-5, is KAGVTQTPRYLIKTRGQQVTLSCSPISGHRSVSWYQQTPGQGLQFLFEYFSETQRNKGNFPGRFSGRQFSNSRSEMNVSTLELGDSALYLCASSLSLVKETQYFGPGTRLLVL.

J is TRBJ2-1 and V is TRBV7-6; perhaps TRBD1 as D (6 bases). The germline gives CDR1 SGHVS, CDR2 FNYEAQ. CDR3 length equals 14 residues. Between the trimmed V and J ends, which lost 2 bases and 10 bases, there was a span of 15 bases. Here the CDR3 reads CASSLNTGSGEQFF. The CDR3 DNA reads as TGTGCCAGCAGCTTAAACACAGGGTCGGGGGAGCAGTTCTTC.

This chain joins TRBV12-3 or TRBV12-4 and TRBJ2-7; no reliable D call. V lost 7 bases, J lost 1 base, and 11 bases lay in between. The CDR3 runs to 13 residues. CDR3 DNA: TGTGCCAGCACCCTCGTGGGGTCCTACGAGCAGTACTTC. It yields the protein CASTLVGSYEQYF.

The chain joins TRBV29-1 to TRBJ2-2, with D perhaps being TRBD1 or TRBD2 (5 bases each). V lost 7 bases to trimming and J lost 2 bases, with 14 bases between them. The CDR3 is 14 amino acids. The V gene's germline CDR1 is SQVTM and CDR2 ANQGSEA. The CDR3 spells CSGAGGFNTGELFF. CDR3 DNA sequence: TGCAGCGGGGCTGGGGGTTTCAACACCGGGGAGCTGTTTTTT.

This chain links TRBV18 with TRBJ1-4; 9 bases align to TRBD1. This CDR3 spans 15 amino acids. Germline V gene lookup returns CDR1 KGHSH and CDR2 LQKENI. Germline trimming cut 4 bases from V and 7 bases from J; bases unmatched to any gene: 7. Here the CDR3 DNA reads TGTGCCAGCTCACAATCCGGGACAGGGTCTGAAAAACTGTTTTTT. As protein: CASSQSGTGSEKLFF. The complete variable domain, with remaining parts taken from reference TRBV18 and TRBJ1-4, reads NAGVMQNPRHLVRRRGQEARLRCSPMKGHSHVYWYRQLPEEGLKFMVYLQKENIIDESGMPKERFSAEFPKEGPSILRIQQVVRGDSAAYFCASSQSGTGSEKLFFGSGTQLSVL.

V usage is TRBV30 and J usage is TRBJ1-2, with D perhaps TRBD1 (5 bases). Trimming took off 0 bases at V and 6 bases at J, with 26 bases between the two ends. The CDR3 totals 18 residues. CDR1 and CDR2 (germline): GTSNPN, SVGIG (reference sequence). CDR3 sequence: CAWSVRSGTTHRIHGYTF. CDR3 coding DNA: TGTGCCTGGAGTGTACGATCCGGGACTACACACCGAATCCATGGCTACACCTTC. Full variable domain (missing parts from reference TRBV30 and TRBJ1-2): SQTIHQWPATLVQPVGSPLSLECTVEGTSNPNLYWYRQAAGRGLQLLFYSVGIGQISSEVPQNLSASRPQDRQFILSSKKLLLSDSGFYLCAWSVRSGTTHRIHGYTFGSGTRLTVV.

V gene TRBV27 combines with J gene TRBJ1-5; 7 nucleotides align to TRBD1. V was pared by 6 bases and J by 0 bases, with 5 bases of the junction left unmatched. Germline-derived CDR1 and CDR2 are MNHEY and SMNVEV (reference sequence). This CDR3 is built from 15 residues. CDR3 nucleotide sequence: TGTGCCAGCAGAATGGGGACAGTTAGCAATCAGCCCCAGCATTTT. Its translation: CASRMGTVSNQPQHF.

The V and J genes are TRBV3-1 (or the pseudogene TRBV3-2) and TRBJ1-2, with D uncertain. V was pared by 1 base and J by 7 bases, with 7 bases between. The CDR3 runs 12 residues. CDR1 and CDR2 from the germline V gene are LGHDT and YNNKEL (reference sequence). The CDR3 protein is CASSQGSLGYTF. CDR3 DNA: TGTGCCAGCAGCCAAGGGTCTCTTGGCTACACCTTC.

The chain is built from TRBV18 and TRBJ1-6, with TRBD1 as a possible D gene (5 bases). CDR3 length: 16 residues. The germline V gene encodes CDR1 KGHSH and CDR2 LQKENI. V lost 3 bases and J lost 9, with 18 bases in between. In DNA, the CDR3 is TGTGCCAGCTCACCGAACAAGGTCGGGCAGGGTTCACCCCTCCACTTT. This sequence encodes CASSPNKVGQGSPLHF.

This chain joins TRBV2 and TRBJ1-5; no clear D gene. This CDR3 is 16 amino acids long. CDR1 SNHLY and CDR2 FYNNEI come from the germline V gene. V gave up 5 bases and J gave up 2 bases, with 16 bases separating them. CDR3 sequence (DNA): TGTGCCAGCAGTAAGGAAAGTTTGAGTGGCAATCAGCCCCAGCATTTT. It specifies CASSKESLSGNQPQHF.

The chain combines TRBV25-1 with TRBJ1-2; weak D call: TRBD1 (5 bases). The CDR3 is 14 residues long. Germline-derived CDR1 and CDR2 are MGHDK and SYGVNS. V was clipped by 1 base and J by 7 bases, with 13 bases between them. The CDR3 protein is CASSEWGFRGGYTF. The CDR3 DNA follows: TGTGCCAGCAGTGAATGGGGGTTTCGAGGTGGCTACACCTTC.

The chain has TRBV11-3 and TRBJ2-1; TRBD1 is a possible D gene (6 bases). Germline CDR1 SGHNT, CDR2 YENEEA. The V gene lost 4 bases and the J gene lost 7 bases, with 14 bases spanning the gap. This CDR3 contains 14 residues. CDR3 in DNA: TGTGCCAGCAGCTCTGAACAGGGCGGGAATGAGCAGTTCTTC. Its translation: CASSSEQGGNEQFF. Variable domain in full (rest from reference TRBV11-3 and TRBJ2-1): EAGVVQSPRYKIIEKKQPVAFWCNPISGHNTLYWYLQNLGQGPELLIRYENEEAVDDSQLPKDRFSAERLKGVDSTLKIQPAELGDSAVYLCASSSEQGGNEQFFGPGTRLTVL.

The rearrangement links TRBV28 to TRBJ1-2, with 8 bases that match TRBD1. Per germline, CDR1 MDHEN and CDR2 SYDVKM. The V gene end was trimmed by 7 bases and the J gene end by 5 bases; junction bases not matched to a gene: 15. This CDR3 spans 16 amino acids. The CDR3: CASTLVGGDRPYGYTF. The DNA of the CDR3 is TGTGCCAGCACCCTCGTTGGGGGGGACAGGCCGTATGGCTACACCTTC.

This clone was found a few times. The rearrangement links TRBV28 to TRBJ2-4; 8 bases map to TRBD1. V gave up 10 bases and J gave up 6 bases; unmatched junction bases: 8. CDR3 length: 13 residues. The V gene's germline CDR1 is MDHEN and CDR2 SYDVKM. The CDR3 nucleotides read TGTGCCACCTTAGACAGGGGCCCAAACATTCAGTACTTC. The encoded protein is CATLDRGPNIQYF.